This TCR beta chain was sequenced in a study of shared clonotypes between healthy human individuals. In the naive CD8 group, cells lacked CD45RO and were positively selected for CCR7, so terminally differentiated effector memory CD45RA+ cells were left out. Findings of the study overall: Clonotype sharing levels among donors were expected to vary with sequencing depth.

Each sorted subset replicate got 200 ng genomic DNA, 25,000 to 30,000 genomes. Repertoires were generated with immunoSEQ multiplex PCR, while TCRdb's copy carries only in-frame clones and drops some. This table holds around 2,000,000 clones, 85% to 95% found once. Trimming took off 4 bases at V and 6 bases at J, with 13 bases between the two ends. The CDR3 loop spans 13 amino acids. The V gene's germline CDR1 is SGHNT and CDR2 YYREEE (reference sequence). Of note for this clone: Its antigen is unidentified.

This TCR derives from a man aged 18 to 30 in good health. Some clones in this sample may be carry-over from other donors' samples. Sequencing was performed on naive CD8+ T cells from PBMCs. The chain recombines TRBV5-4 with TRBJ1-2, with D perhaps matching TRBD1 (5 bases). The CDR3 coding sequence is TGTGCCAGCAGCGAATTGGCGGGGGATGGCTACACCTTC. Its protein product is CASSELAGDGYTF.